These 9 T cell receptor beta chains came from one sample sequenced in a study of beta chain features in type 1 diabetes. Reverse transcription of all isolated RNA meant that expressed TCRB transcripts were sequenced. Using immunoSEQ multiplex PCR, the repertoire was profiled, and TCRdb retains in-frame clones only, with some absent. The data contain some 150,000 clones, 7% to 10% of them singletons. Sequencing was done on a sample of central memory CD4+ T cells from blood. The receptors here all came from a man aged 18 to 29 in good health.

This clone was counted between two and nine times. The rearrangement uses TRBV28 and TRBJ2-1; TRBD1 aligns across 9 bases. J was trimmed by 1 base and V by 2 bases; bases with no gene match: 0. The CDR3 has 15 amino acids. Germline loops: CDR1 MDHEN, CDR2 SYDVKM. The CDR3 spells CASSLGQGSYNEQFF. The CDR3 DNA follows: TGTGCCAGCAGTTTAGGACAGGGGTCCTACAATGAGCAGTTCTTC.

This clone was seen a handful of times. V gene TRBV28 combines with J gene TRBJ1-6, with 7 bases matching TRBD1. Germline loops: CDR1 MDHEN, CDR2 SYDVKM. The CDR3 spans 16 residues. The V segment lost 3 bases and the J segment 9 bases; nucleotides outside the gene matches: 11. CDR3 sequence: CASSFIEGAQGSPLHF. DNA for the CDR3: TGTGCCAGCAGTTTTATTGAGGGGGCGCAGGGTTCACCCCTCCACTTT. Filled out from reference TRBV28 and TRBJ1-6, the complete variable domain reads DVKVTQSSRYLVKRTGEKVFLECVQDMDHENMFWYRQDPGLGLRLIYFSYDVKMKEKGDIPEGYSVSREKKERFSLILESASTNQTSMYLCASSFIEGAQGSPLHFGNGTRLTVT.

V usage is TRBV7-6 and J usage is TRBJ2-3, with 11 nucleotides matching TRBD2. This CDR3 spans 17 amino acids. V lost 3 bases to trimming and J lost 0 bases; unmatched junction nucleotides: 5. Per the germline V gene, CDR1 is SGHVS and CDR2 is FNYEAQ. Here the CDR3 reads CASSFLAGGSSTDTQYF. The CDR3 DNA sequence: TGTGCCAGCAGCTTCCTAGCGGGGGGTTCTAGCACAGATACGCAGTATTTT.

This clone was picked up many times. The chain joins TRBV7-9 to TRBJ2-5, with D perhaps TRBD1 (6 bases). The germline CDR1 and CDR2 sequences are SEHNR and FQNEAQ (reference sequence). The CDR3 sequence is 16 residues long. Between the trimmed V and J ends, which lost 1 base and 5 bases, there was a span of 17 bases. CDR3 region: CASSLVATGISETQYF. The CDR3 nucleotides are TGTGCCAGCAGCTTAGTTGCGACAGGTATCTCGGAGACCCAGTACTTC.

The V gene is TRBV5-1, the J gene TRBJ2-5; D gene uncertain. The germline V and J ends were trimmed by 6 bases and 2 bases, with 11 bases remaining between them. Germline V gene lookup returns CDR1 SGHRS and CDR2 YFSETQ. The CDR3 length is 13 residues. Written as DNA, the CDR3 is TGCGCCAGCACAAAAGGCGGTCAAGAGACCCAGTACTTC. It is translated as CASTKGGQETQYF.

The chain joins TRBV4-3 to TRBJ2-7, with TRBD2 matching 11 bases. Germline V lookup: CDR1 LGHNA, CDR2 YSLEER. This CDR3 has 14 amino acids. J was trimmed by 3 bases and V by 4 bases; bases with no gene match: 2. Here the CDR3 DNA reads TGCGCCAGCAGCCCGGGACTAGCGGTCTACGAGCAGTACTTC. This gives the protein CASSPGLAVYEQYF.

The rearrangement uses TRBV23-1 and TRBJ2-5, with D perhaps TRBD1 (6 bases). TRBV23-1 is treated as an ORF (open reading frame) with a function not yet certain. This CDR3 region has 15 residues. V was clipped by 2 bases and J by 5 bases, with 15 bases between them. CDR3 sequence (DNA): TGCGCCAGCAGTCAAGGCTACAGGGTCTTCGAGACCCAGTACTTC. As protein: CASSQGYRVFETQYF.

The chain carries TRBV20-1 and TRBJ2-3; D not resolved. CDR3 size: 11 residues. Germline-derived CDR1 and CDR2 are DFQATT and SNEGSKA (reference sequence). CDR3 sequence (DNA): TGCAGCCGCAGTAGCACAGATACGCAGTATTTT. Translated: CSRSSTDTQYF.

The chain couples TRBV29-1 to TRBJ1-5; D remains ambiguous. Trimming pared 6 bases from V and 1 base from J, leaving 10 bases between. The CDR3 is 13 residues long. Germline loops: CDR1 SQVTM, CDR2 ANQGSEA. The DNA of the CDR3 is TGCAGCGTGGCCGTTACAAGCAATCAGCCCCAGCATTTT. This codes for CSVAVTSNQPQHF. Using reference TRBV29-1 and TRBJ1-5 for the parts outside the CDR3, the full variable domain is SAVISQKPSRDICQRGTSLTIQCQVDSQVTMMFWYRQQPGQSLTLIATANQGSEATYESGFVIDKFPISRPNLTFSTLTVSNMSPEDSSIYLCSVAVTSNQPQHFGDGTRLSIL.